This T cell receptor beta chain was profiled in a study of cytomegalovirus exposure and HLA in healthy donors. Study as a whole: Out of about 180 million T cells, an earlier analysis found more than 95 million unique TCR beta sequences in total. Genotyping showed less than 85% of a few hundred donors falling in the Caucasian-associated ancestry cluster. Whole-study results and caveats: It was only CMV serostatus that was available as immune exposure information. In an earlier analysis, productive rearrangement rates for most beta V segments clustered near 87% or 30%.

The PCR ran on 60 Vbeta and 13 Jbeta primers. Clones were sequenced by immunoSEQ multiplex PCR, and TCRdb holds only the in-frame ones, with some missing. This sample has around 110,000 clones, with 75% to 90% found just once. The CDR3 runs to 12 residues. V dropped 0 bases and J dropped 6 bases, with 6 bases sitting between them. Germline V CDR1 and CDR2: SGHNT, YYREEE (reference sequence). With respect to this clone: Its specificity is unknown.

Material for sequencing was PBMCs. The receptor comes from a man aged 30 to 45 in good health and CMV-seronegative. The rearrangement uses TRBV5-4 and TRBJ1-1, with no clear D. The DNA of the CDR3 is TGTGCCAGCAGCTTGGAAGGAGCTGAAGCTTTCTTT. Encoded protein: CASSLEGAEAFF.